This T cell receptor beta chain was sequenced in a study of blood T cell repertoires in COVID-19. Study-level information: The United States, Italy and Spain were the sources of the acute and convalescent COVID-19 samples. PBMCs, B-cell-depleted T cells, or T cells provided the cDNA or gDNA that made up the material.

In the original processing: Estimated nucleated cell counts came from reference gene primer amplification. The data were produced by immunoSEQ multiplex PCR, yet TCRdb's version contains in-frame clones alone and is incomplete. The DNA was the basis for D and trimming; V, J and clone size are from that table. The sample contains about 70,000 clones, under 95% of which appear only once. Germline CDR1 reads MNHEY; CDR2 reads SVGEGT. The CDR3 consists of 14 residues. Trimming cost V 5 bases and J 1 base; bases outside gene matches: 0. The V gene is TRBV6-2 or TRBV6-3, the J gene TRBJ1-5; 9 bases match TRBD1. The sequencing sample was made of peripheral blood. This sequence was found in a human donor in a cohort sampled during active COVID-19. In DNA form, the CDR3 reads TGTGCCAGCAGTGGGACAGGGAGCAATCAGCCCCAGCATTTT. This translates into CASSGTGSNQPQHF.